This TCR beta chain appears in the sequencing data of a study of T cell responses to AZD1222 COVID-19 vaccine. General study findings and limits: Donors were largely white British and mainly female; clonal diversity was possibly underestimated. Spike-wide coverage was observed for vaccine-associated CD4 TCRs, with dominant responses at 160-218 and 743-854. Seropositive status at baseline applied to only 5 to 7 AZD1222 recipients. Repertoire sampling was restricted to post-peak T cell response timepoints.

Trimming cost V 0 bases and J 0 bases, with 5 bases left between them. CDR3 length: 15 amino acids. Looked up from germline, CDR1 is MNHEY and CDR2 is SMNVEV (reference sequence). Using immunoSEQ multiplex PCR, the repertoire was profiled, and TCRdb retains in-frame clones only, with some absent. The sample lists around 140,000 clones, roughly 92% occurring once. Points on this clone: Its target is unknown.

The specimen comprised peripheral blood, sampled on day 0 of AZD1222 vaccination. The gene calls are TRBV27 and TRBJ2-2, with D unresolved. The clonotype comes from an adult in good health. The CDR3 region is CASSLSVANTGELFF. The CDR3 bases are TGTGCCAGCAGTTTATCGGTGGCGAACACCGGGGAGCTGTTTTTT.